A single sample is the source of the 15 T cell receptor beta chains below, sequenced in a study of T cell clones after liver transplantation. Sequencing used immunoSEQ multiplex PCR; TCRdb keeps in-frame clones, though not all of them. The sample shows under 150,000 clones, about nine tenths of them seen only once. The material was CD4+ T cells from blood, obtained 12 months after liver transplant. The receptors derive from a human patient who received a liver transplant. The graft donor may be the source of some T cells.

The rearrangement links TRBV9 to TRBJ1-1; tentatively, D is TRBD1 (6 bases). Between the trimmed V and J ends, which lost 0 bases and 1 base, there was a span of 22 bases. This CDR3 contains 19 residues. Germline CDR1 and CDR2: SGDLS and YYNGEE. The CDR3 loop reads CASSVDGRDIRTKNTEAFF. The CDR3, as DNA: TGTGCCAGCAGCGTAGACGGCCGGGACATTCGAACGAAGAACACTGAAGCTTTCTTT. The variable domain in full, with the rest retrieved from reference TRBV9 and TRBJ1-1, is DSGVTQTPKHLITATGQRVTLRCSPRSGDLSVYWYQQSLDQGLQFLIQYYNGEERAKGNILERFSAQQFPDLHSELNLSSLELGDSALYFCASSVDGRDIRTKNTEAFFGQGTRLTVV.

This chain connects TRBV18 to TRBJ2-1, with D possibly being TRBD2 (6 bases). Per germline, CDR1 KGHSH and CDR2 LQKENI. The CDR3 covers 14 residues. V was shortened by 1 base and J by 9 bases, with 13 bases between the two germline ends. As DNA, the CDR3 is TGTGCCAGCTCACCACTGGACTACTCTGGTGAGCAGTTCTTC. Encoded protein: CASSPLDYSGEQFF.

The chain carries TRBV6-1 and TRBJ2-7; D is perhaps TRBD2 (6 bases). Germline CDR1 MNHNS, CDR2 SASEGT. The CDR3 is made up of 14 amino acids. The ends were cut back, 5 bases at V and 5 bases at J, with 16 bases in the middle. As DNA, the CDR3 is TGTGCCAGCAGTATACAGGAGGGCCTTCACGAGCAGTACTTC. Translation: CASSIQEGLHEQYF.

The genes are TRBV15 and TRBJ1-5; D perhaps matches TRBD1 (6 bases). V was pared by 0 bases and J by 3 bases, with 9 bases between. CDR1 is LNHNV and CDR2 is YYDKDF in the germline V gene (reference sequence). The CDR3 loop spans 15 amino acids. CDR3 protein: CATSRDGGFNQPQHF. CDR3 DNA: TGTGCCACCAGCAGAGATGGGGGCTTCAATCAGCCCCAGCATTTT. Full variable domain (remainder filled in from reference TRBV15 and TRBJ1-5): DAMVIQNPRYQVTQFGKPVTLSCSQTLNHNVMYWYQQKSSQAPKLLFHYYDKDFNNEADTPDNFQSRRPNTSFCFLDIRSPGLGDTAMYLCATSRDGGFNQPQHFGDGTRLSIL.

The CDR3: CASSPSEGPRNQPQHF. Here the CDR3 DNA reads TGTGCCAGCAGCCCCTCGGAAGGGCCTCGGAATCAGCCCCAGCATTTT. This chain joins TRBV9 and TRBJ1-5; D remains unclear. The CDR3 sequence is 16 residues long. Trimming took 4 bases from V and 4 from J, leaving 18 bases between them. Germline CDR1 reads SGDLS; CDR2 reads YYNGEE.

The chain is built from TRBV15 and TRBJ2-5, with D tentatively TRBD2 (6 bases). Germline V gives CDR1 LNHNV, CDR2 YYDKDF (reference sequence). Trimming took 0 bases from V and 11 from J, leaving 13 bases between them. The CDR3 consists of 13 residues. The CDR3 bases are TGTGCCACCAGCAGAGATATGGTCCGGGAGCAGTACTTC. Translating it yields CATSRDMVREQYF.

V usage is TRBV5-1 and J usage is TRBJ1-3; D may be TRBD1 (5 bases). From germline, CDR1 is SGHRS and CDR2 YFSETQ. V was cut by 4 bases and J by 2 bases, with 10 bases left in between. This CDR3 has 14 residues. The CDR3 region is CASSPGGPGNTIYF. Written as DNA, the CDR3 is TGCGCCAGCAGCCCGGGGGGACCTGGAAACACCATATATTTT.

The rearrangement uses TRBV18 and TRBJ2-1; 12 bases are a match to TRBD2. V was clipped by 2 bases and J by 12 bases; unmatched bases: 11. The germline CDR1 and CDR2 sequences are KGHSH and LQKENI. The CDR3 is made up of 16 amino acids. CDR3 in amino acids: CASSPEDWTSGMRQFF. The CDR3 DNA follows: TGTGCCAGCTCACCAGAGGATTGGACTAGCGGGATGCGGCAGTTCTTC.

The chain uses TRBV7-2 and TRBJ2-2; 9 bases line up with TRBD2. Germline trimming cut 4 bases from V and 4 bases from J; bases unmatched to any gene: 7. The germline V gene encodes CDR1 SGHTA and CDR2 FQGNSA. The length of the CDR3 is 16 residues. CDR3 bases: TGTGCCAGCAGCTCCATGACTAGCGGTCGCACCGGGGAGCTGTTTTTT. This gives the protein CASSSMTSGRTGELFF.

V usage is TRBV27 and J usage is TRBJ2-3, with D possibly TRBD2 on 6 matching bases. Germline lookup yields CDR1 MNHEY and CDR2 SMNVEV (reference sequence). V shed 4 bases and J shed 0 bases, with 11 bases lying between them. CDR3 length: 15 amino acids. CDR3 amino acids: CASSSPAGSTDTQYF. CDR3 DNA: TGTGCCAGCAGTTCACCAGCGGGCAGCACAGATACGCAGTATTTT.

The chain uses TRBV7-8 and TRBJ2-4; 10 bases agree with TRBD1. This CDR3 region has 15 residues. V was pared by 5 bases and J by 6 bases, with 7 bases of the junction left unmatched. Germline CDR1 and CDR2: SGHVS and FQNEAQ. CDR3 loop: CASSPGGTGVNIQYF. The CDR3 DNA reads TGTGCCAGCAGCCCAGGGGGGACAGGGGTAAACATTCAGTACTTC.

This rearrangement joins TRBV6-6 to TRBJ1-2; no clear D. CDR1 and CDR2 (germline): MNHNY, SVGAGI (reference sequence). V lost 5 bases to trimming and J lost 0 bases, with 10 bases between them. The CDR3 runs 14 residues. CDR3 sequence: CASSTGRTNYGYTF. The DNA of the CDR3 is TGTGCCAGCAGTACTGGACGGACTAACTATGGCTACACCTTC.

The chain is built from TRBV7-2 and TRBJ2-2, with 7 bases aligning to TRBD2. The J segment lost 2 bases and the V segment lost 1 base, leaving 1 base of the junction unmatched. The CDR3 sequence is 15 residues long. Germline CDR1 is SGHTA and CDR2 is FQGNSA. In DNA, the CDR3 is TGTGCCAGCAGCTTAGGCGGGAGAAACACCGGGGAGCTGTTTTTT. Protein: CASSLGGRNTGELFF.

The CDR3 nucleotides are TGTGCCAGCAGCTTATGGGGTCGTGACACTGAAGCTTTCTTT. Protein: CASSLWGRDTEAFF. This chain uses TRBV11-1 with TRBJ1-1; no clear D. This CDR3 region has 14 residues. Trimming left V 2 bases short and J 3 bases short, with 10 bases between. Germline CDR1 reads SGHAT; CDR2 reads FQDESV (reference sequence).

The V and J genes are TRBV5-4 and TRBJ2-5; 9 bases agree with TRBD2. Trimming cost V 0 bases and J 4 bases; bases outside gene matches: 10. The CDR3 runs 17 residues. CDR1 and CDR2 from the germline V gene are SGHNT and YYREEE (reference sequence). The CDR3 DNA reads TGTGCCAGCAGCTTGGGATTAGGCGGGAGGGAAGGAGAGACCCAGTACTTC. This gives the protein CASSLGLGGREGETQYF.